The 25 T cell receptor beta chains in this list originate from one sample, sequenced in a study of OX40 agonist ivuxolimab in advanced cancers. Library generation was performed with the immunoSEQ multiplex PCR assay. TCRdb stores this immuneACCESS table with in-frame sequences only. Part of the clones is absent; in the studies checked, under half of the shortfall reflects unresolved V genes, and no reason is known for the rest. The table for this sample lists about 66,000 clones; around 83% of them were counted only once. Of the sample, 3.5% to 4% is held by the ten largest clones. Source: CD4+ or CD8+ T cells sorted from blood, taken in a trial of the OX40 agonist ivuxolimab. Every receptor here comes from an adult with an advanced solid tumor such as melanoma, head and neck, liver or kidney cancer.

The gene calls are TRBV9 and TRBJ1-6; D gene uncertain. There are 15 residues in the CDR3. Germline V CDR1 and CDR2: SGDLS, YYNGEE. The germline V and J ends were trimmed by 0 bases and 3 bases, with 7 bases remaining between them. CDR3 residues: CASSVGRNYNSPLHF. Here the CDR3 DNA reads TGTGCCAGCAGCGTAGGGCGGAACTATAATTCACCCCTCCACTTT.

The chain couples TRBV5-1 to TRBJ2-5; 7 nucleotides agree with TRBD2. V was pared by 4 bases and J by 1 base, with 7 bases of the junction left unmatched. The CDR3 totals 15 residues. From germline, CDR1 is SGHRS and CDR2 YFSETQ. The CDR3 nucleotides are TGCGCCAGCAGCCCTAGCGGAAGATTCCAAGAGACCCAGTACTTC. Translating it yields CASSPSGRFQETQYF.

This rearrangement joins TRBV19 to TRBJ1-2, with 12 bases matching TRBD1. V shed 4 bases and J 3 bases; nucleotides not matched to a gene: 3. The CDR3 is 15 residues long. The germline gives CDR1 LNHDA, CDR2 SQIVND (reference sequence). The CDR3 reads CASSRGQGAYYGYTF. The CDR3, as DNA: TGTGCCAGTAGTAGGGGACAGGGGGCTTACTATGGCTACACCTTC. Variable domain in full (rest from reference TRBV19 and TRBJ1-2): DGGITQSPKYLFRKEGQNVTLSCEQNLNHDAMYWYRQDPGQGLRLIYYSQIVNDFQKGDIAEGYSVSREKKESFPLTVTSAQKNPTAFYLCASSRGQGAYYGYTFGSGTRLTVV.

This clone was seen a single time. This chain links TRBV6-5 with TRBJ1-4; D remains ambiguous. Per germline, CDR1 MNHEY and CDR2 SVGAGI. V was shortened by 8 bases and J by 1 base, with 11 bases between the two germline ends. This CDR3 spans 14 amino acids. The CDR3 here is CASGYSITNEKLFF. In DNA, the CDR3 is TGTGCCAGCGGGTACAGCATAACTAATGAAAAACTGTTTTTT.

Here the CDR3 reads CASSPSGTDTQYF. The CDR3 region has the DNA TGTGCCAGCAGCCCGTCTGGCACAGATACGCAGTATTTT. The chain uses TRBV7-9 and TRBJ2-3; D ambiguous. Trimming left V 5 bases short and J 1 base short, with 7 bases between. CDR3 length: 13 residues. CDR1 and CDR2 (germline): SEHNR, FQNEAQ (reference sequence).

V gene TRBV19 combines with J gene TRBJ1-2; unclear D gene. Between the trimmed V and J ends, which lost 6 bases and 3 bases, there was a span of 14 bases. CDR3 length equals 14 residues. Germline CDR1 is LNHDA and CDR2 is SQIVND (reference sequence). This CDR3 reads CASRPRGSDYGYTF. DNA of the CDR3: TGTGCCAGTAGACCCCGAGGTTCGGACTATGGCTACACCTTC.

V and J are TRBV11-3 and TRBJ2-5; possibly TRBD2 for D (5 bases). Germline V gene sequence: CDR1 SGHNT, CDR2 YENEEA. V lost 3 bases and J lost 5, with 10 bases in between. CDR3 length equals 13 residues. Here the CDR3 reads CASSLRVGETQYF. The CDR3 DNA reads as TGTGCCAGCAGCTTGCGGGTTGGGGAGACCCAGTACTTC.

The CDR3 here is CASSEALGNQPQHF. In nucleotides, the CDR3 is TGTGCCAGCAGTGAAGCGCTGGGGAATCAGCCCCAGCATTTT. This sequence joins TRBV2 and TRBJ1-5; D is undetermined. Trimming cost V 0 bases and J 4 bases, with 7 bases left between them. There are 14 residues in the CDR3. Germline V lookup: CDR1 SNHLY, CDR2 FYNNEI.

The J gene is TRBJ2-4, the V gene TRBV18, with 9 bases fitting TRBD1. The V gene end was trimmed by 3 bases and the J gene end by 6 bases; junction bases not matched to a gene: 6. The CDR3 runs 15 residues. CDR1 is KGHSH and CDR2 is LQKENI in the germline V gene. The CDR3 here is CASSPPGQGGNIQYF. The CDR3, as DNA: TGTGCCAGCTCACCCCCGGGACAGGGTGGAAACATTCAGTACTTC. Full variable domain (outside the CDR3, taken from reference TRBV18 and TRBJ2-4): NAGVMQNPRHLVRRRGQEARLRCSPMKGHSHVYWYRQLPEEGLKFMVYLQKENIIDESGMPKERFSAEFPKEGPSILRIQQVVRGDSAAYFCASSPPGQGGNIQYFGAGTRLSVL.

The V and J genes are TRBV6-5 and TRBJ1-5; D is unclear. Germline CDR1 and CDR2: MNHEY and SVGAGI. This CDR3 comprises 14 residues. Trimming cost V 9 bases and J 4 bases, with 16 bases left between them. The CDR3 region is CASIGGSSNQPQHF. CDR3 DNA sequence: TGTGCCAGTATCGGCGGCAGTTCGAATCAGCCCCAGCATTTT.

This clone showed up just once. The V call is TRBV9, the J call TRBJ1-2; D is ambiguous. This CDR3 has 14 residues. The germline V and J ends were trimmed by 4 bases and 5 bases, with 15 bases remaining between them. Per germline, CDR1 SGDLS and CDR2 YYNGEE. The CDR3, as DNA: TGTGCCAGCAGCTCCTATGCGGGTGGGTATGGCTACACCTTC. Residues: CASSSYAGGYGYTF.

The V call is TRBV7-2, the J call TRBJ1-2; D perhaps matches TRBD1 (6 bases). The CDR3 is made up of 14 amino acids. Germline CDR1 and CDR2: SGHTA and FQGNSA. V lost 6 bases, J lost 4 bases, and 15 bases lay in between. The CDR3 region is CASRSGGSSYGYTF. In DNA form, the CDR3 reads TGTGCCAGCAGGTCGGGGGGCAGCTCCTATGGCTACACCTTC. The variable domain in full, with the rest retrieved from reference TRBV7-2 and TRBJ1-2, is GAGVSQSPSNKVTEKGKDVELRCDPISGHTALYWYRQSLGQGLEFLIYFQGNSAPDKSGLPSDRFSAERTGGSVSTLTIQRTQQEDSAVYLCASRSGGSSYGYTFGSGTRLTVV.

The chain combines TRBV5-1 with TRBJ2-5, with TRBD1 matching 10 bases. V shed 9 bases and J 1 base; nucleotides not matched to a gene: 12. Germline-derived CDR1 and CDR2 are SGHRS and YFSETQ. The CDR3 sequence is 16 residues long. The CDR3 coding sequence is TGCGCCACCAAAACCGGGACAGGGGCCACCCAAGAGACCCAGTACTTC. Amino acid sequence: CATKTGTGATQETQYF.

This rearrangement joins TRBV12-5 to TRBJ1-5; TRBD1 aligns across 9 bases. CDR1 is LGHNT and CDR2 is FRNRAP in the germline V gene. The CDR3 length is 13 residues. Losses at the gene ends were 1 base for V and 9 bases for J; bases not matched to a gene: 1. CDR3 sequence reads: CASGLGTGAPQHF. The CDR3 region has the DNA TGTGCTAGTGGTTTGGGGACAGGGGCGCCCCAGCATTTT.

This clone was seen a few times. The genes are TRBV2 and TRBJ1-4; TRBD1 is a possible D gene (6 bases). The germline V gene has CDR1 SNHLY and CDR2 FYNNEI. The ends were cut back, 6 bases at V and 3 bases at J, with 14 bases in the middle. The CDR3 loop spans 15 amino acids. The CDR3 loop reads CASRLRGSPNEKLFF. In DNA, the CDR3 is TGTGCCAGCAGACTCAGGGGTTCGCCTAATGAAAAACTGTTTTTT.

This chain joins TRBV7-9 and TRBJ2-7; maybe TRBD2 (6 bases). Germline CDR1 SEHNR, CDR2 FQNEAQ (reference sequence). This CDR3 is 14 amino acids long. V was clipped by 4 bases and J by 4 bases, with 14 bases between them. Here the CDR3 DNA reads TGTGCCAGCAGCTCCGGGACTGGTCGTTACGAGCAGTACTTC. Residues: CASSSGTGRYEQYF.

Only a few counts were recorded for this clone. The chain links TRBV6-1 to TRBJ1-5; D is undetermined. V shed 8 bases and J shed 3 bases, with 20 bases lying between them. This CDR3 is built from 16 residues. Germline V gives CDR1 MNHNS, CDR2 SASEGT. The CDR3 bases are TGTGCCAGCGGTGGTCCAAACTCTAAGGACAATCAGCCCCAGCATTTT. Protein product: CASGGPNSKDNQPQHF.

This sequence joins TRBV27 and TRBJ1-2, with a tentative D call TRBD1 (5 bases). V dropped 2 bases and J dropped 1 base, with 11 bases sitting between them. The CDR3 is made up of 15 amino acids. From germline, CDR1 is MNHEY and CDR2 SMNVEV (reference sequence). CDR3 sequence (DNA): TGTGCCAGCAGTTTACGGACCGGGGGTAACTATGGCTACACCTTC. This gives the protein CASSLRTGGNYGYTF.

For the CDR3, the DNA is TGTGCCAGCAGCATGTTCCCAAGGGGCTACACCTTC. Encoded protein: CASSMFPRGYTF. This chain joins TRBV21-1 and TRBJ1-2. TRBV21-1 is a known pseudogene. The CDR3 has 12 amino acids.

The rearrangement uses TRBV7-3 and TRBJ1-1, with D possibly TRBD1 on 6 matching bases. Germline lookup yields CDR1 SGHTA and CDR2 FQGTGA. CDR3 length: 15 residues. Trimming took off 1 base at V and 4 bases at J, with 13 bases between the two ends. The DNA for the CDR3 is TGTGCCAGCAGCTTAATAGGGGGAGGGAGCACTGAAGCTTTCTTT. This translates into CASSLIGGGSTEAFF.

V is TRBV20-1 and J is TRBJ1-2; no reliable D call. Deletions cut 6 bases from V and 8 bases from J, with 4 bases between. Germline assignment: CDR1 DFQATT and CDR2 SNEGSKA (reference sequence). CDR3 length: 8 residues. Written as DNA, the CDR3 is TGCAGTGCGGGAGGCTACACCTTC. Amino acid sequence: CSAGGYTF.

CDR3: CASSGTGGGYEQYF. The CDR3 DNA reads TGTGCCAGCAGCGGGACAGGGGGCGGATACGAGCAGTACTTC. The gene calls are TRBV2 and TRBJ2-7; TRBD1 matches 12 bases. Looked up from germline, CDR1 is SNHLY and CDR2 is FYNNEI. The V and J ends lost 6 bases and 4 bases, in that order; junction bases with no gene match: 4. The CDR3 contains 14 residues.

This chain joins TRBV9 and TRBJ1-3, with 7 bases identical to TRBD1. V trimming: 3 bases; J trimming: 2 bases; junction bases outside the gene matches: 8. This CDR3 is built from 16 residues. Germline V gene lookup returns CDR1 SGDLS and CDR2 YYNGEE. As DNA, the CDR3 is TGTGCCAGCAGCGCGGTCCCAGGGGGTACTGGAAACACCATATATTTT. Amino acids: CASSAVPGGTGNTIYF.

The chain is built from TRBV30 and TRBJ1-4, with 10 bases that match TRBD1. Per germline, CDR1 GTSNPN and CDR2 SVGIG (reference sequence). There are 16 residues in the CDR3. J gave up 3 bases and V 4 bases, and 8 bases lay outside the gene matches. The CDR3 coding sequence is TGTGCCTGGAACCCGGGACAGGGGATTTCTAATGAAAAACTGTTTTTT. Amino acid sequence: CAWNPGQGISNEKLFF. The full variable domain, rest sourced from reference TRBV30 and TRBJ1-4, is SQTIHQWPATLVQPVGSPLSLECTVEGTSNPNLYWYRQAAGRGLQLLFYSVGIGQISSEVPQNLSASRPQDRQFILSSKKLLLSDSGFYLCAWNPGQGISNEKLFFGSGTQLSVL.

The rearrangement uses TRBV7-2 and TRBJ2-2; D possibly matches TRBD1 or TRBD2 (5 bases each). This CDR3 comprises 14 residues. Germline CDR1 SGHTA, CDR2 FQGNSA. V dropped 3 bases and J dropped 8 bases, with 13 bases sitting between them. As DNA, the CDR3 is TGTGCCAGCAGCTTTTCTTTCGGGGCTGGGGAGCTGTTTTTT. Amino acids: CASSFSFGAGELFF.